This T cell receptor (beta chain) came from a study of human versus mouse CDR3 diversity and MHC coevolution. Study-level findings and limits: iCHAO1 estimated the human TCR beta repertoire at 1.5 million to 2 million clonotypes.

Note on this clone: Its specificity is not known.

Sequenced by immunoSEQ multiplex PCR; TCRdb stores in-frame clones only, minus some. Of around 59,000 clones in the sample, approximately 94% were seen once. Trimming took off 2 bases at V and 9 bases at J, with 8 bases between the two ends. This CDR3 has 13 residues. Germline V gives CDR1 SNHLY, CDR2 FYNNEI. This sequence originates from a person between 60 and 70 years old in good health. The chain carries TRBV2 and TRBJ1-6; D is ambiguous. The sequenced sample was naive CD4+ T cells from blood. Subset indicated: CD45RO-negative CD62L-positive naive CD4 T cells. The DNA of the CDR3 is TGTGCCAGCAGTGAATCCGTGTCTTCACCCCTCCACTTT. It specifies CASSESVSSPLHF.